This T cell receptor (beta chain) stems from a study of blood T cell repertoires in COVID-19. Study information: T cells, B-cell-depleted T cells, or PBMCs provided the cDNA or gDNA that served as material.

The CDR3 runs 13 residues. Trimming left V 3 bases short and J 7 bases short, with 9 bases between. The V gene's germline CDR1 is SGHAT and CDR2 FQDESV (reference sequence). This clone was counted once. Original data processing: Amplification of reference gene primers was used by the study to estimate nucleated cell counts. Sequencing was performed with immunoSEQ multiplex PCR; in TCRdb, only in-frame clones are kept and a portion is missing. V, J and clone size are taken as reported in that table, and D and trimming were inferred from the DNA itself. In the table there are about 440,000 clones, roughly 91% of which are singletons.

Sequencing was done on a sample of peripheral blood. The origin of this receptor is a woman in her 30s with acute or convalescent COVID-19. This sequence joins TRBV11-1 and TRBJ2-2; perhaps TRBD1 as D (6 bases). CDR3 sequence reads: CASSLDRFGELFF. In DNA form, the CDR3 reads TGTGCCAGCAGCTTGGACAGATTCGGGGAGCTGTTTTTT.